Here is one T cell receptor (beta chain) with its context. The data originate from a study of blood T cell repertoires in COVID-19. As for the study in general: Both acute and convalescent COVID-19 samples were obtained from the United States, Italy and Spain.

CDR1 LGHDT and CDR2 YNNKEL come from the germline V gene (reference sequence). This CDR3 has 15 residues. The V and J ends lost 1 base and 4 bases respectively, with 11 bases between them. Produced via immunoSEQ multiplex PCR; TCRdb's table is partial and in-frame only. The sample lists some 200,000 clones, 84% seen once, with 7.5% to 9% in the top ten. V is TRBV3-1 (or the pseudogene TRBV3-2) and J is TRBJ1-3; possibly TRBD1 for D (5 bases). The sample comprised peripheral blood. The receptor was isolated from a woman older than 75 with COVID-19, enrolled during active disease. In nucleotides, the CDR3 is TGTGCCAGCAGCCAAGTCAGCGGGGCGGGAAACACCATATATTTT. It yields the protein CASSQVSGAGNTIYF.